This T cell receptor beta chain emerged from a study of early T cells in non-severe SARS-CoV-2 infection. Study-level background: Unsorted whole-blood RNA was sequenced in bulk, leaving chains unpaired.

Attachment of unique molecular identifiers was made to individual cDNA molecules. TCRdb itself ran the 5' RACE reads through MiXCR, one entry per CDR3 protein. The sample lists tens of thousands of distinct CDR3 sequences; 18% were seen once. The CDR3 is 15 residues long. V usage is TRBV21-1 and J usage is TRBJ2-7; the table's D call, TRBD1, has no DNA check behind it. TRBV21-1 is a pseudogene locus. This TCR came from an adult who was a healthcare worker with PCR-confirmed SARS-CoV-2 infection or an uninfected control (not recorded which). Sequencing was performed on whole blood, taken at baseline. The CDR3 DNA sequence: TGTGCCAGCAGCAGCCGACAGGGCGGCTCCTACGAGCAGTACTTC. Protein product: CASSSRQGGSYEQYF.